These T cell receptor beta chains were read from a single sample in a study of cytomegalovirus exposure and HLA in healthy donors. Generated by immunoSEQ multiplex PCR, the TCRdb table keeps only in-frame clones and is missing some. The sample contains approximately 90,000 clones, roughly 69% of which appear only once. Sequencing input: PBMCs. These TCRs come from a woman aged 25-40 years in good health and CMV-seronegative. Each CDR3 is given with its conserved first and last residue. The D gene is left open where the match is weak. Clone size is given for some rows only: seen once, a few or many times, or a class if the clone is expanded.

size	V	D	J	DNA	CDR3
-	TRBV5-4	TRBD1	TRBJ1-2	TGTGCCAGCAACTACGGACAGGAGCGTGGCTACACCTTC	CASNYGQERGYTF
-	TRBV15	-	TRBJ2-1	TGTGCCACCAGCAGAGGGGCTAGCCGAGGGAGTTTGGACAATGAGCAGTTCTTC	CATSRGASRGSLDNEQFF
-	TRBV6-6	TRBD2	TRBJ2-7	TGTGCCAGCAGCTCGGGGGGGGCGTGGGCCGAGCAGTACTTC	CASSSGGAWAEQYF
-	TRBV18	TRBD1	TRBJ1-2	TGTGCCAGCTCACACGGGACAGGTAGTGAAGGGATGAACTATGGCTACACCTTC	CASSHGTGSEGMNYGYTF
-	TRBV27	TRBD1	TRBJ1-2	TGTGCCAGCAGTTTAGTCCCGGGACAGGAGGGCTTCCGCTACACCTTC	CASSLVPGQEGFRYTF
-	TRBV6-5	-	TRBJ1-1	TGTGCCAGCAGTGGGAGGTGGGGGGGCGACACTGAAGCTTTCTTT	CASSGRWGGDTEAFF
-	TRBV6-6	-	TRBJ2-2	TGTGCCAGCAGTTTCGGACAGTCCGGGGAGCTGTTTTTT	CASSFGQSGELFF
few	TRBV27	-	TRBJ2-1	TGTGCCAGCAGTTCGGGACTCTTTTACAATGAGCAGTTCTTC	CASSSGLFYNEQFF
-	TRBV11-2	TRBD1	TRBJ2-5	TGTGCCAGCAGCTTGGACAGGGGGTGGCAAGAGACCCAGTACTTC	CASSLDRGWQETQYF
few	TRBV5-6	TRBD2	TRBJ2-2	TGTGCCAGCAGTCAGGGACTAGCGGGGGGGCCTGACACCGGGGAGCTGTTTTTT	CASSQGLAGGPDTGELFF
once	TRBV5-5	TRBD1	TRBJ2-6	TGTGCCAGCAGCTCAGGGGACAGGGGTCCCAACGTCCTGACTTTC	CASSSGDRGPNVLTF